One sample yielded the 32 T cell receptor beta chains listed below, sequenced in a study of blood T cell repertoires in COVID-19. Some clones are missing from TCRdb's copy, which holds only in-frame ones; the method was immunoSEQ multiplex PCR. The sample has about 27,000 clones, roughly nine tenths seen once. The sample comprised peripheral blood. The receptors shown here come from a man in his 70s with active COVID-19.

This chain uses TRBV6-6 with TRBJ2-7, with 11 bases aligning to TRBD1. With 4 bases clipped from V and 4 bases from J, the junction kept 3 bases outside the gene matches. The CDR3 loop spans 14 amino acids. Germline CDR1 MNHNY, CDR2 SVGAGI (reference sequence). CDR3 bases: TGTGCCAGCAGTTTGGGACAGGGGGGTTACGAGCAGTACTTC. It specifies CASSLGQGGYEQYF.

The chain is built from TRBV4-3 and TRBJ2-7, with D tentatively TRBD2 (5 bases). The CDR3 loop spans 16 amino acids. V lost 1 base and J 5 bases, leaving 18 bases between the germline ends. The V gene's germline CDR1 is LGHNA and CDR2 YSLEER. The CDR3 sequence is CASSQGIPGWINEQYF. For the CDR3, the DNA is TGCGCCAGCAGCCAAGGGATCCCGGGGTGGATCAACGAGCAGTACTTC.

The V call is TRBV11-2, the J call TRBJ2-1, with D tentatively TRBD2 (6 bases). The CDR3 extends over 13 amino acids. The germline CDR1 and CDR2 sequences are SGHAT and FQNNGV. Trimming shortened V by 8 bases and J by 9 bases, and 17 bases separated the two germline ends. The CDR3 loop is CASGGSSQVEQFF. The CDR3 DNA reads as TGTGCCAGCGGGGGGTCTAGCCAGGTTGAGCAGTTCTTC. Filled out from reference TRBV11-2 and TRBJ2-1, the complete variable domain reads EAGVAQSPRYKIIEKRQSVAFWCNPISGHATLYWYQQILGQGPKLLIQFQNNGVVDDSQLPKDRFSAERLKGVDSTLKIQPAKLEDSAVYLCASGGSSQVEQFFGPGTRLTVL.

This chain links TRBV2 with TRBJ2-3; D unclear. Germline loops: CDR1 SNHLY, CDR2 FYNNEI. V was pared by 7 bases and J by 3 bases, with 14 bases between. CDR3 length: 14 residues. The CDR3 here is CASNLLSSTDTQYF. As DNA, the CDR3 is TGTGCCAGCAATTTACTTTCCTCGACAGATACGCAGTATTTT.

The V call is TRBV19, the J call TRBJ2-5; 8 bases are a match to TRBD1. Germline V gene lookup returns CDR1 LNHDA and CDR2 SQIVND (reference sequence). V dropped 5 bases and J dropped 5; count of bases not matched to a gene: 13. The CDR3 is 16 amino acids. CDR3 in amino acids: CASSHPAGGMGETQYF. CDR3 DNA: TGTGCCAGTAGTCATCCGGCAGGGGGCATGGGGGAGACCCAGTACTTC.

CDR3 amino acids: CASSAAGGSGYTF. In nucleotides, the CDR3 is TGTGCCAGCAGTGCCGCTGGGGGCAGCGGCTACACCTTC. The J gene is TRBJ1-2, the V gene TRBV6-6; a possible D gene is TRBD1 (6 bases). V gave up 5 bases and J gave up 8 bases, with 15 bases separating them. The CDR3 is made up of 13 amino acids. Germline loops: CDR1 MNHNY, CDR2 SVGAGI (reference sequence).

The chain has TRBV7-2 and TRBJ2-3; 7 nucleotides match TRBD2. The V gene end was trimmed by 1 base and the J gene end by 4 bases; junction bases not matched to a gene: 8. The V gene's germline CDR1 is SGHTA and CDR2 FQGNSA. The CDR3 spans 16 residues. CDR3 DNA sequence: TGTGCCAGCAGCTTAGGAGGACTAGTAGGCGCAGATACGCAGTATTTT. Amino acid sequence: CASSLGGLVGADTQYF. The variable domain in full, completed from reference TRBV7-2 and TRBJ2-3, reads GAGVSQSPSNKVTEKGKDVELRCDPISGHTALYWYRQSLGQGLEFLIYFQGNSAPDKSGLPSDRFSAERTGGSVSTLTIQRTQQEDSAVYLCASSLGGLVGADTQYFGPGTRLTVL.

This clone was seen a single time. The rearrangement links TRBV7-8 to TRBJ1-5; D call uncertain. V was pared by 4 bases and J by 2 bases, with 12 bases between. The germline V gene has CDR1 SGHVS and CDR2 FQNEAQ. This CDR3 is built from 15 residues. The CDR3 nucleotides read TGTGCCAGCAGCTCCAATTATGGAGGCAATCAGCCCCAGCATTTT. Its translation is CASSSNYGGNQPQHF.

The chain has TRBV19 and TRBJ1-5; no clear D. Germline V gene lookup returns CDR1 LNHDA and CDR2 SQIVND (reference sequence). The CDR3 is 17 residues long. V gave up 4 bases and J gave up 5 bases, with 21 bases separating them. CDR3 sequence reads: CASSTVGEGGAYQPQHF. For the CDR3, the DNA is TGTGCCAGTAGTACGGTTGGAGAGGGTGGCGCGTATCAGCCCCAGCATTTT.

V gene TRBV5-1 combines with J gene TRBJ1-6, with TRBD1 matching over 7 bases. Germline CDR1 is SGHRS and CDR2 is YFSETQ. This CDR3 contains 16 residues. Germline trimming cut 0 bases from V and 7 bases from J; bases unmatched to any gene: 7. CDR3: CASSLEGGAGNSPLHF. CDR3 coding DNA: TGCGCCAGCAGCTTGGAAGGGGGCGCTGGGAATTCACCCCTCCACTTT.

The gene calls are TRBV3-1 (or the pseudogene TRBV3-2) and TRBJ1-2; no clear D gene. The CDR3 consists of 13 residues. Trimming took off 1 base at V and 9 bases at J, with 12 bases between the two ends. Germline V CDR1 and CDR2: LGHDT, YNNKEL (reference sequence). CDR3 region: CASSQALALSYTF. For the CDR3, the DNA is TGTGCCAGCAGCCAAGCCCTGGCCTTGAGCTACACCTTC.

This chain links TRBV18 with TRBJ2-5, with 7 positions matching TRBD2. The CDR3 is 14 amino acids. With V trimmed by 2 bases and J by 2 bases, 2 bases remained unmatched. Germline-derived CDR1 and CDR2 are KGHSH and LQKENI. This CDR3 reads CASSPGLDQETQYF. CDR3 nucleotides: TGTGCCAGCTCACCAGGACTAGATCAAGAGACCCAGTACTTC.

CDR3 protein: CAWSHLGQGSDTQYF. CDR3 DNA: TGTGCCTGGAGTCACCTGGGACAGGGGTCAGATACGCAGTATTTT. This chain connects TRBV30 to TRBJ2-3; 10 nucleotides agree with TRBD1. The CDR3 totals 15 residues. From germline, CDR1 is GTSNPN and CDR2 SVGIG (reference sequence). The V gene end was trimmed by 2 bases and the J gene end by 4 bases; junction bases not matched to a gene: 6.

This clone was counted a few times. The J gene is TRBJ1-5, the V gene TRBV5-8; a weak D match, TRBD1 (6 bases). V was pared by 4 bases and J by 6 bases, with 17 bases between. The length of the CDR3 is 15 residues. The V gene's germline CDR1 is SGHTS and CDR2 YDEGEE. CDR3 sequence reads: CASSLGAGASQPQHF. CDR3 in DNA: TGTGCCAGCAGCCTCGGCGCGGGGGCGTCTCAGCCCCAGCATTTT.

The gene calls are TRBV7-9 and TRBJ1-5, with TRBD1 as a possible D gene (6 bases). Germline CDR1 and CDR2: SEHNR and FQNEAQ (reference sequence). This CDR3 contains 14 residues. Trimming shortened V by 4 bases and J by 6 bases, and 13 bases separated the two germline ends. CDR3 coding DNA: TGTGCCAGCAGCTCCGGGGGGGGCCTTCAGCCCCAGCATTTT. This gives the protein CASSSGGGLQPQHF.

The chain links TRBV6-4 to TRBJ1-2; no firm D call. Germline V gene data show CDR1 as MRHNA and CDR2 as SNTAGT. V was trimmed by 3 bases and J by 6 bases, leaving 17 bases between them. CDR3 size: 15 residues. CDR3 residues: CASSELADTPNGYTF. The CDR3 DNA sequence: TGTGCCAGCAGTGAATTGGCGGATACTCCGAATGGCTACACCTTC.

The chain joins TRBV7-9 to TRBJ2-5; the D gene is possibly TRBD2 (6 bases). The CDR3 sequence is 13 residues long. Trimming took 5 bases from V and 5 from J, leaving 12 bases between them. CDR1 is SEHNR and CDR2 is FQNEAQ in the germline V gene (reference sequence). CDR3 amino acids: CASSPASVETQYF. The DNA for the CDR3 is TGTGCCAGCAGCCCCGCTAGCGTCGAGACCCAGTACTTC.

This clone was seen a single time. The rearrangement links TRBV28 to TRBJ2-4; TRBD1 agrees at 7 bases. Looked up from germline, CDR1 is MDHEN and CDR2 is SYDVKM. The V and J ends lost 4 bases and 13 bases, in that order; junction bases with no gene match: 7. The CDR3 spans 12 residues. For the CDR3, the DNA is TGTGCCAGCAGTTCAGACGGGACAGCCCAGTACTTC. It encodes CASSSDGTAQYF.

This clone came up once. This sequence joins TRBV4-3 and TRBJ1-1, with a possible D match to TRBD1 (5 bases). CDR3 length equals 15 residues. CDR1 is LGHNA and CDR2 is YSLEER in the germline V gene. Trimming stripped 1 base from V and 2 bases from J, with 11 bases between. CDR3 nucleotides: TGCGCCAGCAGCCAAGCCTTCACAGGAAACACTGAAGCTTTCTTT. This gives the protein CASSQAFTGNTEAFF.

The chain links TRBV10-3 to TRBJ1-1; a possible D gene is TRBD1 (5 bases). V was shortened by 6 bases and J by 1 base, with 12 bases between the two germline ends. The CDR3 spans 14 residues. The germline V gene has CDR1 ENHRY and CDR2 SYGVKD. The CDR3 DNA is TGTGCCATCAGCGGCGGGGACGGGAACACTGAAGCTTTCTTT. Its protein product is CAISGGDGNTEAFF.

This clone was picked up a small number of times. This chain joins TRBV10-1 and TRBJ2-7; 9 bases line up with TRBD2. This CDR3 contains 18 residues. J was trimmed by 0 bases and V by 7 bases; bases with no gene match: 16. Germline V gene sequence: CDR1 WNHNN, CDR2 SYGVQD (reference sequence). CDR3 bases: TGCGCCAGCACCGGCCCCCGACTAGCGGCCCGGAGCTCCTACGAGCAGTACTTC. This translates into CASTGPRLAARSSYEQYF.

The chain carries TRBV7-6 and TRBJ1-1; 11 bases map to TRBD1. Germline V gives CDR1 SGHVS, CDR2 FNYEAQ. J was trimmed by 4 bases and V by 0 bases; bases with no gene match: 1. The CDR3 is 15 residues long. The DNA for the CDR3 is TGTGCCAGCAGCTTAGCGGGGACAGGGGGCACTGAAGCTTTCTTT. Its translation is CASSLAGTGGTEAFF. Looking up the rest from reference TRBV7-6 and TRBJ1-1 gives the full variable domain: GAGVSQSPRYKVTKRGQDVALRCDPISGHVSLYWYRQALGQGPEFLTYFNYEAQQDKSGLPNDRFSAERPEGSISTLTIQRTEQRDSAMYRCASSLAGTGGTEAFFGQGTRLTVV.

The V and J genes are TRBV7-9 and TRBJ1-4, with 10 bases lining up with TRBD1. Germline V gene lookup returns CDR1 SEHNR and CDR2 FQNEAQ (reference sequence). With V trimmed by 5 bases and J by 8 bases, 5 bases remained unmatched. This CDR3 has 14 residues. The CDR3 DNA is TGTGCCAGCAGCGCCGGGACAGGGGTCGAAAAACTGTTTTTT. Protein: CASSAGTGVEKLFF.

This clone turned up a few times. The CDR3 DNA reads as TGTGCCAGCAGCTTCCGGGGGGCCTACGAGCAGTACTTC. Protein: CASSFRGAYEQYF. V usage is TRBV7-9 and J usage is TRBJ2-7; the match to TRBD2 covers 7 bases. CDR1 and CDR2 from the germline V gene are SEHNR and FQNEAQ (reference sequence). This CDR3 contains 13 residues. Unmatched junction bases numbered 1, after V lost 3 bases and J lost 2 bases.

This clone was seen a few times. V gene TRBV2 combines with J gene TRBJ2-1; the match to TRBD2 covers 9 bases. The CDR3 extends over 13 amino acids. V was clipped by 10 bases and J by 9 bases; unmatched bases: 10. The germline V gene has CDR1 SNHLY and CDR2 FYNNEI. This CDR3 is CAKSGGGAVEQFF. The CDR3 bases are TGTGCCAAAAGTGGCGGGGGGGCCGTTGAGCAGTTCTTC.

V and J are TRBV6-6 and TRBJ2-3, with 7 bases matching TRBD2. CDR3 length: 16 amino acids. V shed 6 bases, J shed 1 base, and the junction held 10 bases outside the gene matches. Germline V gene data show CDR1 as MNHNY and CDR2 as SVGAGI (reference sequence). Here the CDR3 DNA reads TGTGCCAGCAGGTCCCCGCGGGCGGGAGGCACAGATACGCAGTATTTT. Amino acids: CASRSPRAGGTDTQYF.

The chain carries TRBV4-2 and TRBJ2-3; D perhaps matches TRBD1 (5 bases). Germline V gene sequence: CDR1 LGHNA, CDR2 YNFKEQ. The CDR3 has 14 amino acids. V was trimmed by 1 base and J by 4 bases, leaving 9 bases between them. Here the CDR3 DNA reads TGTGCCAGCAGCCAAGTCGACAGACCAGATACGCAGTATTTT. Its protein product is CASSQVDRPDTQYF.

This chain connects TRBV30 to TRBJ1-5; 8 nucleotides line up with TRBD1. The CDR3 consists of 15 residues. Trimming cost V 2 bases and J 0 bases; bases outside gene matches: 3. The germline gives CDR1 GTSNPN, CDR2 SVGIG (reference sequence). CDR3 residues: CAWSTRGLSNQPQHF. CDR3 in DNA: TGTGCCTGGAGTACCAGGGGGCTTAGCAATCAGCCCCAGCATTTT.

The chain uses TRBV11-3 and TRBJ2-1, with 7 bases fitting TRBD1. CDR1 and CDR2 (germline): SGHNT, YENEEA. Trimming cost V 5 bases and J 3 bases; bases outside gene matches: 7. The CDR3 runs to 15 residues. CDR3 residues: CASSTRDSVYNEQFF. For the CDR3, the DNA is TGTGCCAGCAGCACTCGGGACAGCGTCTACAATGAGCAGTTCTTC.

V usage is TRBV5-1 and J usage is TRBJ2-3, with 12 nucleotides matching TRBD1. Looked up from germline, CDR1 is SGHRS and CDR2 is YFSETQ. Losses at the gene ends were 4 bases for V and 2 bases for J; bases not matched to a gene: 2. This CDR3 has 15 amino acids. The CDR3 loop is CASSRGQGATDTQYF. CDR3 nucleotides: TGCGCCAGCAGCAGGGGACAGGGGGCCACAGATACGCAGTATTTT.

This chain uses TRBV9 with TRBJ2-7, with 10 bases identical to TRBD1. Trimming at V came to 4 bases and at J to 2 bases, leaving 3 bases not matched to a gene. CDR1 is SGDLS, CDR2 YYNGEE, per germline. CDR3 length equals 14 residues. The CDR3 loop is CASSYGQGAYEQYF. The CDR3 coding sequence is TGTGCCAGCAGCTACGGACAGGGGGCCTACGAGCAGTACTTC.

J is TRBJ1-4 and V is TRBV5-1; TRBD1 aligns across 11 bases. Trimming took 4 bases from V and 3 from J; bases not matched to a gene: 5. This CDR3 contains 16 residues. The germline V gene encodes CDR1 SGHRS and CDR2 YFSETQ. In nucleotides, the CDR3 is TGCGCCAGCAGCCCCGGGACAGGGGGGGCTAATGAAAAACTGTTTTTT. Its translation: CASSPGTGGANEKLFF.